A single sample gave rise to the 10 T cell receptor beta chains below, sequenced in a study of blood T cell repertoires in COVID-19. Measured with immunoSEQ multiplex PCR; TCRdb has only the in-frame clones, and not every one. Among under 500,000 clones listed, roughly nine tenths were seen once. The material sequenced was PBMCs or T cells enriched from blood (not recorded which). Receptors were obtained from a woman younger than 35 with acute COVID-19.

The V gene is TRBV4-3, the J gene TRBJ2-7, with 8 bases identical to TRBD2. J was trimmed by 6 bases and V by 0 bases; bases with no gene match: 7. This CDR3 is built from 15 residues. Germline values: CDR1 LGHNA, CDR2 YSLEER. The CDR3 sequence is CASSQDSGGSFEQYF. In DNA, the CDR3 is TGCGCCAGCAGCCAAGATTCGGGAGGGTCGTTCGAGCAGTACTTC.

In DNA, the CDR3 is TGCGCCAGCAGCTTGGCTCTGGGACTAGACACAGATACGCAGTATTTT. Residues: CASSLALGLDTDTQYF. The chain links TRBV5-1 to TRBJ2-3; 8 nucleotides align to TRBD2. V was clipped by 0 bases and J by 2 bases; unmatched bases: 5. The CDR3 has 16 residues. Germline V lookup: CDR1 SGHRS, CDR2 YFSETQ. Combining the CDR3 with reference TRBV5-1 and TRBJ2-3 gives the whole variable domain KAGVTQTPRYLIKTRGQQVTLSCSPISGHRSVSWYQQTPGQGLQFLFEYFSETQRNKGNFPGRFSGRQFSNSRSEMNVSTLELGDSALYLCASSLALGLDTDTQYFGPGTRLTVL.

On this clone itself: Other DNA sequences in the same sample also yield this CDR3. The DNA of the CDR3 is TGTGCCAGTAGTGGGACAGGGGATACCGGGGAGCTGTTTTTT. It translates to CASSGTGDTGELFF. The chain carries TRBV19 and TRBJ2-2; TRBD1 matches 10 bases. There are 14 residues in the CDR3. Germline CDR1 reads LNHDA; CDR2 reads SQIVND (reference sequence). With V trimmed by 5 bases and J by 5 bases, 2 bases remained unmatched.

This clone was counted between two and nine times. The chain joins TRBV27 to TRBJ1-1; D gene ambiguous. The ends were cut back, 8 bases at V and 3 bases at J, with 10 bases in the middle. CDR3 length equals 12 residues. Germline CDR1 is MNHEY and CDR2 is SMNVEV (reference sequence). The CDR3 nucleotides are TGTGCCAGCGGGAGGCGGGACACTGAAGCTTTCTTT. This codes for CASGRRDTEAFF.

This rearrangement joins TRBV3-1 (or the pseudogene TRBV3-2) to TRBJ2-7, with a weak D call TRBD1 (6 bases). The CDR3 loop spans 17 amino acids. Germline values: CDR1 LGHDT, CDR2 YNNKEL (reference sequence). Trimming left V 4 bases short and J 2 bases short, with 21 bases between. CDR3 DNA sequence: TGTGCCAGCAGCCGCGTTAAGACAGGATTTGGGGCCTACGAGCAGTACTTC. It is translated as CASSRVKTGFGAYEQYF.

The chain has TRBV29-1 and TRBJ2-1; D possibly corresponds to TRBD2 (5 bases). The germline V gene has CDR1 SQVTM and CDR2 ANQGSEA. The germline V and J ends were trimmed by 3 bases and 3 bases, with 9 bases remaining between them. This CDR3 is 13 amino acids long. The CDR3 bases are TGCAGCGTTGAGAGAGGGATCTACAATGAGCAGTTCTTC. Its translation: CSVERGIYNEQFF.

This clone was seen once. This chain uses TRBV30 with TRBJ1-2, with a tentative D call TRBD1 (6 bases). Germline CDR1 is GTSNPN and CDR2 is SVGIG (reference sequence). The CDR3 loop spans 12 amino acids. Deletions cut 6 bases from V and 8 bases from J, with 16 bases between. The CDR3 DNA follows: TGTGCCTGCCGTGAGGGACATCGAGGCTACACCTTC. The encoded protein is CACREGHRGYTF.

The chain links TRBV4-1 to TRBJ2-3; no definite D call. V was trimmed by 1 base and J by 0 bases, leaving 8 bases between them. The CDR3 is 15 amino acids. Per germline, CDR1 MGHRA and CDR2 YSYEKL. In DNA form, the CDR3 reads TGCGCCAGCAGCCAAGGACATGTCAGCACAGATACGCAGTATTTT. It encodes CASSQGHVSTDTQYF.

The rearrangement joins TRBV29-1 to TRBJ2-3, with TRBD2 matching 16 bases. This CDR3 contains 15 residues. The germline CDR1 and CDR2 sequences are SQVTM and ANQGSEA. Trimming removed 6 bases from V and 6 bases from J; junction bases left unmatched: 6. This CDR3 is CSVGTSGGAGDTQYF. CDR3 sequence (DNA): TGCAGCGTCGGGACTAGCGGGGGGGCAGGGGATACGCAGTATTTT.

V usage is TRBV2 and J usage is TRBJ1-1; 8 positions agree with TRBD1. The CDR3 is 13 amino acids. Germline loops: CDR1 SNHLY, CDR2 FYNNEI. V lost 8 bases and J lost 0; bases outside the gene matches: 2. The CDR3 loop is CASGGQVNTEAFF. The CDR3 region has the DNA TGTGCCAGCGGGGGACAGGTGAACACTGAAGCTTTCTTT.